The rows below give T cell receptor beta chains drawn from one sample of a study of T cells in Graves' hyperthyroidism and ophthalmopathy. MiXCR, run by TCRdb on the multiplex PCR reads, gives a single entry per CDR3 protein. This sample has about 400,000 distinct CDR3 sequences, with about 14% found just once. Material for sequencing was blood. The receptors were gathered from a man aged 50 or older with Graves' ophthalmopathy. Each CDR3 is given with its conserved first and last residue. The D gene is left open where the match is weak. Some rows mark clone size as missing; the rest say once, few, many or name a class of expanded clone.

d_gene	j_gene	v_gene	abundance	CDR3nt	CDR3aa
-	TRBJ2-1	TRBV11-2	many	TGTGCCAGCAGCCACCAAGGGGTTTCGGATGAGCAGTTCTTC	CASSHQGVSDEQFF
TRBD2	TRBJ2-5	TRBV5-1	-	TGTGCCAGCAGCTTTAACGGCGGGAGTAAGGCGCGGACCCAGTACTTC	CASSFNGGSKARTQYF
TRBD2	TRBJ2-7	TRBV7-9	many	TGTGCCAGCGGCCGGGGGCTAGCGGGACCCGAGCAGTACTTC	CASGRGLAGPEQYF
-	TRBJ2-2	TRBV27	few	TGTGCCAGCAGTGTTATGAGGAACACCGGGGAGCTGTTTTTT	CASSVMRNTGELFF
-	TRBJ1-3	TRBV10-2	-	TGCGCCAGCAGTGAGTCCCCCGTGGACACCATATATTTT	CASSESPVDTIYF
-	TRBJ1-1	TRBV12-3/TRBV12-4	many	TGTGCCAGCAGTTACCCCCCTGAGGGCACTGAAGCTTTCTTT	CASSYPPEGTEAFF
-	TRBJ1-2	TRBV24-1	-	TGTGCCACCAGTGATACCCGGCAGGGAGGCCTCTATGGCTACACCTTC	CATSDTRQGGLYGYTF
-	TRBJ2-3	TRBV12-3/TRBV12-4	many	TGTGCCAGCAGGACTGGGGCGACAGATACGCAGTATTTT	CASRTGATDTQYF
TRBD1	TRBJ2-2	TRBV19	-	TGTGCCTCCAGTATAGGGACAGGGCCCACCGGGGAGCTGTTTTTT	CASSIGTGPTGELFF
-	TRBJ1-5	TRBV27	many	TGTGCCAGCAGTTCGATCGGGGAGCCCCAGCATTTT	CASSSIGEPQHF
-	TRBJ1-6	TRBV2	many	TGTGCCAGCAGTGAACAGGGAAGGAATTCACCCCTCCACTTT	CASSEQGRNSPLHF
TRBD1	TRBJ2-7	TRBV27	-	TGTGCCAGCAGCCATAAACAGGGGTACGAGCAGTACTTC	CASSHKQGYEQYF
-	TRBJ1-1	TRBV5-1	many	TGCGCCAGCAGCTTGGAAACATCGAACACTGAAGCTTTCTTT	CASSLETSNTEAFF
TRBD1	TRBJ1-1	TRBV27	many	TGTGCCAGCAGTATTCACAGGGGAAGGGGGACTGAAGCTTTCTTT	CASSIHRGRGTEAFF
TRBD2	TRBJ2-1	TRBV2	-	TGTGCCAGCAGTGAAAGGTTAGCGGGAGGTGGTGAGCAGTTCTTC	CASSERLAGGGEQFF
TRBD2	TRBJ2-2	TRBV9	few	TGTGCCAGCAGCCCGGGACTAGCGGCAATGAACACCGGGGAGCTGTTTTTT	CASSPGLAAMNTGELFF
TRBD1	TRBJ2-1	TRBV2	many	TGTGCCAGCGGAAGGGACAGGGACATTGGTGAGCAGTTCTTC	CASGRDRDIGEQFF
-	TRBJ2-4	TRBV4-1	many	TGCGCCAGCAGCCAAGTGGAGGGAGGAGCGAAAAACATTCAGTACTTC	CASSQVEGGAKNIQYF
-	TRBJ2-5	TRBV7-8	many	TGTGCCAGCAGCTGGGGACCGGGACGGACGTACCAAGAGACCCAGTACTTC	CASSWGPGRTYQETQYF
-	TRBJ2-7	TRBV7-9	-	TGTGCCAGCAGCTTAATCGACAATGAGCAGTACTTC	CASSLIDNEQYF
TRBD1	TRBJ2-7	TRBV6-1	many	TGTGCCAGCAGTTGGCGGGACAGGGCCGACGAGCAGTACTTC	CASSWRDRADEQYF
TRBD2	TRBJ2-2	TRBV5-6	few	TGTGCCAGCAGCCCAGGACTAGAGTCCACCGGGGAGCTGTTTTTT	CASSPGLESTGELFF
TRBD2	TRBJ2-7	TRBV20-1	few	TGCAGTGCCATGTCCAGCGGGAGCCCCTCCTACGAGCAGTACTTC	CSAMSSGSPSYEQYF
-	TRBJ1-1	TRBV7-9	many	TGTGCCAGCAGCTTATCTAGGGACGGGGGGACTGAAGCTTTCTTT	CASSLSRDGGTEAFF
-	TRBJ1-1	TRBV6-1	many	TGTGCCAGCAAACCCAGACAGCCCGAGGAAGCTTTCTTT	CASKPRQPEEAFF
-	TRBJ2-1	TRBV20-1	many	TGCAGTGCTAGAGTTCCCGCCGCCCCGTACAATGAGCAGTTCTTC	CSARVPAAPYNEQFF
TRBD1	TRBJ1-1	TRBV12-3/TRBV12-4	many	TGTGCCAGCAGTTTCCCCATTCTGGGACAGGGCTTCGCTGAAGCTTTCTTT	CASSFPILGQGFAEAFF
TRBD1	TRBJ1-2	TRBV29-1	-	TGCAGCGTTGACCCTACAGGGGTTGCCGGCTACACCTTC	CSVDPTGVAGYTF
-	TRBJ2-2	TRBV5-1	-	TGCGCCAGCAGCTTGAGCTTTTCCGGGGAGCTGTTTTTT	CASSLSFSGELFF
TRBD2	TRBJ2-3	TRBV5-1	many	TGCGCCAGCAGCTACTATCGCGGGGGGACTGCTCAGGCTACGCAGTATTTT	CASSYYRGGTAQATQYF
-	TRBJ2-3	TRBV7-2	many	TGTGCCAGCAGCTTAGGGGGGGGGCGCACAGATACGCAGTATTTT	CASSLGGGRTDTQYF
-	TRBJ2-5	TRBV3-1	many	TGTGCCAGCAGCCAAGGGGGCACGGCGGGAGAGACCCAGTACTTC	CASSQGGTAGETQYF
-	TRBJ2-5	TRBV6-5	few	TGTGCCAGCAGTTACTCTACTGGGACAAGGCTCCTCCAAGAGACCCAGTACTTC	CASSYSTGTRLLQETQYF
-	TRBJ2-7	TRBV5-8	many	TGTGCCAGCAGCTTGGACACGCAACTGGGGGAGCAGTACTTC	CASSLDTQLGEQYF
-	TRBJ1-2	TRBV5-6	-	TGTGCCAGCAGCTCCCGGCCCTTGGAAATACTTTATGGCTACACCTTC	CASSSRPLEILYGYTF
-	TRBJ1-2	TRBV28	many	TGTGCCAGCAGACCAGACGGTTATAACTATGGCTACACCTTC	CASRPDGYNYGYTF
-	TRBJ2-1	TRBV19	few	TGTGCCAGTAGAACATCCGGGGGGCAGTTCTTC	CASRTSGGQFF
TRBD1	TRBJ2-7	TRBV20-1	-	TGCAGTGCTGTACCTGGACAGGGGGCCCACGGGCAGTACTTC	CSAVPGQGAHGQYF
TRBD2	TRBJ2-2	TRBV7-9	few	TGTGCCAGCAGCTTAGGGGCGGGAGGGCCCGCAAAAAACACCGGGGAGCTGTTTTTT	CASSLGAGGPAKNTGELFF
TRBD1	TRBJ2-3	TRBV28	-	TGTGCCAGCGGGGGGACAGGGGTTACAGATACGCAGTATTTT	CASGGTGVTDTQYF
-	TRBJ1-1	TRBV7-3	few	TGTGCCAGCAGCTTAAGGGTTTCGAACACTGAAGCTTTCTTT	CASSLRVSNTEAFF
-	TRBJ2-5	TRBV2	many	TGTGCCAGCAGCGCTTCTTTGCGCCCTACGGGAGAGACCCAGTACTTC	CASSASLRPTGETQYF
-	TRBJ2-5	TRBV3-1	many	TGTGCCAGCAGCCTTGAGAGTTACCAAGAGACCCAGTACTTC	CASSLESYQETQYF
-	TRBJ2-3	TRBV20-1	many	TGCAGTTGCGGGCCCACAGATACGCAGTATTTT	CSCGPTDTQYF
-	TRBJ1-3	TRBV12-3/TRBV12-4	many	TGTGCCAGCGCCAGGGACGGGATCTCTGGAAACACCATATATTTT	CASARDGISGNTIYF
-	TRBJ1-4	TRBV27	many	TGTGCCAGCAGTTTGGGGACGGGAAAACTGTTTTTT	CASSLGTGKLFF
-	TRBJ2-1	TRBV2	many	TGTGCCAGCAGTGAGGGTGATAATGAGCAGTTCTTC	CASSEGDNEQFF